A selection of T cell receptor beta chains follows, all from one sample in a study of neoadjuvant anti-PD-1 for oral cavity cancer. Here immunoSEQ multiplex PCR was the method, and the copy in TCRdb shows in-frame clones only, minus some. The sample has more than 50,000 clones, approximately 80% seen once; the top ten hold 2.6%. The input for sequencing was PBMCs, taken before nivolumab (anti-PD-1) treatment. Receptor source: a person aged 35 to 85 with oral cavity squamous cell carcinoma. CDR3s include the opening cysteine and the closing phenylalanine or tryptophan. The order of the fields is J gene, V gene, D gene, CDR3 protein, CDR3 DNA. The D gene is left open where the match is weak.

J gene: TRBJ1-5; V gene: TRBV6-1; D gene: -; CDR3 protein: CASSELGGYSNQPQHF; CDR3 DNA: TGTGCCAGCAGTGAATTGGGGGGATATAGCAATCAGCCCCAGCATTTT
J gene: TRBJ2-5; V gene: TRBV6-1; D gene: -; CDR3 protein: CASRGSGRETQYF; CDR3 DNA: TGTGCCAGCAGGGGTTCAGGGCGAGAGACCCAGTACTTC
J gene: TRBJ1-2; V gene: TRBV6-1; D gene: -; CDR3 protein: CASLGGATPGGYTF; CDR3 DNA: TGTGCCAGCTTGGGTGGGGCCACTCCCGGAGGCTACACCTTC
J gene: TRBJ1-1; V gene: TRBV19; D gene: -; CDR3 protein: CASSLRSRGTEAFF; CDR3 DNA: TGTGCCAGTAGTCTCCGTTCCCGAGGCACTGAAGCTTTCTTT
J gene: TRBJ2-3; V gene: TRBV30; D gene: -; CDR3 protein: CASQPFTDTQYF; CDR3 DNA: TGTGCCTCCCAGCCTTTTACAGATACGCAGTATTTT
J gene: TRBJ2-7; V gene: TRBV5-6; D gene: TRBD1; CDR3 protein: CASSLLGQAEDF; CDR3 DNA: TGTGCCAGCAGCTTGTTGGGACAGGCCGAGGACTTC
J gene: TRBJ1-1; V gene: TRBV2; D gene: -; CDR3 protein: CASSDVQTSEAFF; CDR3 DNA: TGTGCCAGCAGTGACGTACAGACAAGCGAAGCTTTCTTT
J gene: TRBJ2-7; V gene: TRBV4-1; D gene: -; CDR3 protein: CASSQTMGRKSYEQYF; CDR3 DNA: TGCGCCAGCAGCCAGACCATGGGACGGAAATCCTACGAGCAGTACTTC
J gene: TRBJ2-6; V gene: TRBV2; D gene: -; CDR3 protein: CASSPRQSGANVLTF; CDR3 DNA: TGTGCCAGCAGTCCCCGGCAGTCTGGGGCCAACGTCCTGACTTTC
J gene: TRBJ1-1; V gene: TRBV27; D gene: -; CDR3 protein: CASTPQGRVTEAFF; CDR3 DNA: TGTGCCAGCACCCCTCAGGGACGGGTCACTGAAGCTTTCTTT
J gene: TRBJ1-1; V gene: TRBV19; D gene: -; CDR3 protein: CASSPLVGVSTEAFF; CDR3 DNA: TGTGCCAGTAGCCCGCTAGTTGGGGTGAGCACTGAAGCTTTCTTT
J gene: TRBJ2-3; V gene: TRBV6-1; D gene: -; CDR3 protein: CASMPTGGGTDTQYF; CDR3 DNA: TGTGCCAGCATGCCCACCGGGGGCGGCACAGATACGCAGTATTTT
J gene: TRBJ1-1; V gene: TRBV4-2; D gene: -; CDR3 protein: CASSRRQTNTEAFF; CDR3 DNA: TGTGCCAGCAGCCGGAGACAGACGAACACTGAAGCTTTCTTT
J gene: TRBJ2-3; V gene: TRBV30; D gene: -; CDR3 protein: CAWSVGGGTDTQYF; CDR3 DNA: TGTGCCTGGAGTGTCGGCGGAGGCACAGATACGCAGTATTTT